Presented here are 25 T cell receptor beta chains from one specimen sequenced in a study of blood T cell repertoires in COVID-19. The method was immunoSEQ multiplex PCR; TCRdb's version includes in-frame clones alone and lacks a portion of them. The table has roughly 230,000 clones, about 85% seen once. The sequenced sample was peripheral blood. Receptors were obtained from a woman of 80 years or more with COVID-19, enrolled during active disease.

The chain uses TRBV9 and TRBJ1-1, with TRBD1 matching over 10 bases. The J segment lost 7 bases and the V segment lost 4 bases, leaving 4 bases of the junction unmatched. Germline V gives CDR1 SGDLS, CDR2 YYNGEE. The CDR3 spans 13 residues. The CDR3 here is CASSPGTGVEAFF. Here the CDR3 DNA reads TGTGCCAGCAGCCCCGGGACAGGGGTTGAAGCTTTCTTT. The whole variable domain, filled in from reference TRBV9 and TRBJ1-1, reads DSGVTQTPKHLITATGQRVTLRCSPRSGDLSVYWYQQSLDQGLQFLIQYYNGEERAKGNILERFSAQQFPDLHSELNLSSLELGDSALYFCASSPGTGVEAFFGQGTRLTVV.

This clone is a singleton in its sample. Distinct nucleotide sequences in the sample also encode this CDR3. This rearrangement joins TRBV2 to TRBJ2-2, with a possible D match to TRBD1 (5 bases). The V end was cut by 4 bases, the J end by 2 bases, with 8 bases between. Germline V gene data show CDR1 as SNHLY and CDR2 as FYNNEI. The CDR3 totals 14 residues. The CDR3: CASSGTFNTGELFF. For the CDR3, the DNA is TGTGCCAGCAGTGGGACATTTAACACCGGGGAGCTGTTTTTT. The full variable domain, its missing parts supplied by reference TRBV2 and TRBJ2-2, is EPEVTQTPSHQVTQMGQEVILRCVPISNHLYFYWYRQILGQKVEFLVSFYNNEISEKSEIFDDQFSVERPDGSNFTLKIRSTKLEDSAMYFCASSGTFNTGELFFGEGSRLTVL.

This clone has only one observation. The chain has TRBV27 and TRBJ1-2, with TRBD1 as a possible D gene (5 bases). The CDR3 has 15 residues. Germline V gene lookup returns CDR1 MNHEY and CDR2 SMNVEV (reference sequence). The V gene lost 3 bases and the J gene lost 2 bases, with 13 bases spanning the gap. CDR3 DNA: TGTGCCAGCAGTTTTAGGGCAGGGTGGAACTATGGCTACACCTTC. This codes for CASSFRAGWNYGYTF.

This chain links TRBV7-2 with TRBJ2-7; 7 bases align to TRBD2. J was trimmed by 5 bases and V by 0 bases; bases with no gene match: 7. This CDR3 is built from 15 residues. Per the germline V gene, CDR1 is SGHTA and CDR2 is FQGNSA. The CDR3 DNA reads TGTGCCAGCAGCTTAGCGGGGGGGAACCACCACGAGCAGTACTTC. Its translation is CASSLAGGNHHEQYF.

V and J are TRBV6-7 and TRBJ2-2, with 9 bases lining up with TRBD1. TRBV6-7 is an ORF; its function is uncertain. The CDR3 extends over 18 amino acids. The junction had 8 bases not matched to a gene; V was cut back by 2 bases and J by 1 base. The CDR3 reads CASSYPCTDRGNTGELFF. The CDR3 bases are TGTGCCAGCAGTTACCCGTGTACGGACAGGGGGAACACCGGGGAGCTGTTTTTT.

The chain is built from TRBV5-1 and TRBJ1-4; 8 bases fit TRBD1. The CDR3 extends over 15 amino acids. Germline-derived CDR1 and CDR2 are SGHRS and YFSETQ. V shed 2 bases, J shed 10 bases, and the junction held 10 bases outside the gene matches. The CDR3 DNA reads TGCGCCAGCAGCTTAGAATTCAGGGGGCGCGTAAAACTGTTTTTT. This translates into CASSLEFRGRVKLFF.

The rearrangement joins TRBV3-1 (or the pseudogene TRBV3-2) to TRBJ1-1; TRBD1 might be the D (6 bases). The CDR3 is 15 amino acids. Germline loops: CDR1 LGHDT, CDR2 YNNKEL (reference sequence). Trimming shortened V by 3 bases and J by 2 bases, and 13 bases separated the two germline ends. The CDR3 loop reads CASSQAGAGNTEAFF. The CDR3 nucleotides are TGTGCCAGCAGCCAGGCAGGGGCAGGCAACACTGAAGCTTTCTTT.

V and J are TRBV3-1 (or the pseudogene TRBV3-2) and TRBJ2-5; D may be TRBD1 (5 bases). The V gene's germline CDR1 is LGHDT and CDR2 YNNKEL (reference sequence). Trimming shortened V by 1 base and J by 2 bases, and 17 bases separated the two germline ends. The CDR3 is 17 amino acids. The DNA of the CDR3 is TGTGCCAGCAGCCAAGCCCTAGGGGTGATGGGGCAAGAGACCCAGTACTTC. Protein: CASSQALGVMGQETQYF.

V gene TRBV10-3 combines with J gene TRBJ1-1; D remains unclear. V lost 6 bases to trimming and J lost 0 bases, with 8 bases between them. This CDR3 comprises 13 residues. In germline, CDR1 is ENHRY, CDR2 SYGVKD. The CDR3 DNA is TGTGCCATCAGGACCGGAGTGAACACTGAAGCTTTCTTT. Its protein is CAIRTGVNTEAFF.

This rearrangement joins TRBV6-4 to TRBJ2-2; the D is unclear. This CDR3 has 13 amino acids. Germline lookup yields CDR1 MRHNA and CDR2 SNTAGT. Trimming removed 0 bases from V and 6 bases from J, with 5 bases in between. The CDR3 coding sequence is TGTGCCAGCAGTGACTCCATTTCCGGGGAGCTGTTTTTT. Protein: CASSDSISGELFF.

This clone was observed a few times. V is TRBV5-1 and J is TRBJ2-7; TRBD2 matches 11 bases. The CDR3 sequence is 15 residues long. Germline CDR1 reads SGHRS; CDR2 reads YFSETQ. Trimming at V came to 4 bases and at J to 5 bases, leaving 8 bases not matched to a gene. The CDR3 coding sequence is TGCGCCAGCAGCACGCAACCGGGACTAGCGGACGAGCAGTACTTC. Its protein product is CASSTQPGLADEQYF.

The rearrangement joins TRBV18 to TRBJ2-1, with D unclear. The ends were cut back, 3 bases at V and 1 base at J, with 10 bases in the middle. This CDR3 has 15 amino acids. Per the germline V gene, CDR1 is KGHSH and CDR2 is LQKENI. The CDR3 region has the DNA TGTGCCAGCTCACCTGATCAGGTTTCCTACAATGAGCAGTTCTTC. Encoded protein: CASSPDQVSYNEQFF.

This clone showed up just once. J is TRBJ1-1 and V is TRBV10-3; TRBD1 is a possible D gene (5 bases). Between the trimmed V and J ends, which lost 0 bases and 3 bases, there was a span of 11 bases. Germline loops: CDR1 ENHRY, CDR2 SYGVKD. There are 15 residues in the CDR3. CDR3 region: CAISESPGIDTEAFF. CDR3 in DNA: TGTGCCATCAGTGAGTCGCCAGGGATTGACACTGAAGCTTTCTTT.

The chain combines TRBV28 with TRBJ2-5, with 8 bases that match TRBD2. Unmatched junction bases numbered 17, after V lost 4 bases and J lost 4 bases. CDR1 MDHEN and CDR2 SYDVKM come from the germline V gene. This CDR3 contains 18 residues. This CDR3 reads CASSSPGASGFPAETQYF. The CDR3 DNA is TGTGCCAGCAGTTCACCCGGAGCTAGCGGGTTCCCCGCAGAGACCCAGTACTTC.

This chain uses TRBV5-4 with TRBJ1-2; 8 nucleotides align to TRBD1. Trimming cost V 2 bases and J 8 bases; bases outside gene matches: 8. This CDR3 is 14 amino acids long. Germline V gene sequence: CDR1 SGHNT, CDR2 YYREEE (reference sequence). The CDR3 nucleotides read TGTGCCAGCAGCTTATCCGACAGGGGAGGCGGCTACACCTTC. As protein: CASSLSDRGGGYTF.

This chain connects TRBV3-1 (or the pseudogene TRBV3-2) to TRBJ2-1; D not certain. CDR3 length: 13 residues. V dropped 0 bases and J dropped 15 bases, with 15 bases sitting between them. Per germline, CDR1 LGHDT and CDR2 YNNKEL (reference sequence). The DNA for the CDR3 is TGTGCCAGCAGCCAAGATGTCAGACAAACGCGGTTCTTC. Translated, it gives CASSQDVRQTRFF.

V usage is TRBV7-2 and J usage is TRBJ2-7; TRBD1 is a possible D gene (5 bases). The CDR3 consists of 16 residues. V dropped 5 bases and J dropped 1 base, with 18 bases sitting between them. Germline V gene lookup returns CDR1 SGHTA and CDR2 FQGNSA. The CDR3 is CASSQRGRILSYEQYF. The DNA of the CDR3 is TGTGCCAGCAGCCAAAGGGGCAGGATTCTTTCCTACGAGCAGTACTTC.

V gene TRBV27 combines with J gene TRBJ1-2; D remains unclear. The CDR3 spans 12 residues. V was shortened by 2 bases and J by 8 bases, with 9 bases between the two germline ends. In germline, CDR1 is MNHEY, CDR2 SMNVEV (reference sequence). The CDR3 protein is CASSLRGYGYTF. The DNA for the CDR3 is TGTGCCAGCAGTTTAAGAGGGTACGGCTACACCTTC.

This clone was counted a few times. CDR3 DNA: TGTGCCAGCAGTTACAGCGACAGGGACAATTCACCCCTCCACTTT. It is translated as CASSYSDRDNSPLHF. The chain employs TRBV6-5 and TRBJ1-6; 7 bases agree with TRBD1. CDR1 is MNHEY and CDR2 is SVGAGI in the germline V gene. The CDR3 is made up of 15 amino acids. V was clipped by 2 bases and J by 7 bases; unmatched bases: 5.

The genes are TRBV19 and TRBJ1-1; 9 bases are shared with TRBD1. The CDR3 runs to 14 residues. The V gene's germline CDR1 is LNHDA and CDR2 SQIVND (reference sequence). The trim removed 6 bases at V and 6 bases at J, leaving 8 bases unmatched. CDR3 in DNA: TGTGCCAGTAGCAGGGGACAGGGAGAATCTGAAGCTTTCTTT. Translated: CASSRGQGESEAFF.

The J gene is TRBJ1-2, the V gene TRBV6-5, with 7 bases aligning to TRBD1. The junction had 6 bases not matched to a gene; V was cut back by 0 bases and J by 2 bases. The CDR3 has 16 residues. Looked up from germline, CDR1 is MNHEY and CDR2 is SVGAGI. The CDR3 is CASSYSSGTANYGYTF. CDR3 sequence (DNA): TGTGCCAGCAGTTACTCGTCCGGGACAGCAAACTATGGCTACACCTTC.

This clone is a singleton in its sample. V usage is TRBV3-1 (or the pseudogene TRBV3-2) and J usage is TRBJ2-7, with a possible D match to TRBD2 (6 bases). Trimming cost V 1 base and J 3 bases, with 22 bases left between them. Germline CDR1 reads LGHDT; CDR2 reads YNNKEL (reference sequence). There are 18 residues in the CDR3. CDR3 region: CASSQGRGTSPSCYEQYF. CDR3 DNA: TGTGCCAGCAGCCAAGGGCGGGGCACCTCCCCTTCATGCTACGAGCAGTACTTC.

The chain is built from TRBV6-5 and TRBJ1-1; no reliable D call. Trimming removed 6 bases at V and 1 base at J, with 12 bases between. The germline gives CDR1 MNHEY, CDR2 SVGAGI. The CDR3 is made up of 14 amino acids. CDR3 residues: CASSQKTQNTEAFF. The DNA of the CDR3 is TGTGCCAGCAGCCAAAAGACACAGAACACTGAAGCTTTCTTT.

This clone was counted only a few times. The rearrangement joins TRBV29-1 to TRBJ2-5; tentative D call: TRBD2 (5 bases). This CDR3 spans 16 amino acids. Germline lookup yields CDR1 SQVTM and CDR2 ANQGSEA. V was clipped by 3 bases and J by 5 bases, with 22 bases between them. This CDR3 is CSVDGPTNPQAETQYF. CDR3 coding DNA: TGCAGCGTTGATGGTCCGACTAACCCCCAAGCGGAGACCCAGTACTTC.

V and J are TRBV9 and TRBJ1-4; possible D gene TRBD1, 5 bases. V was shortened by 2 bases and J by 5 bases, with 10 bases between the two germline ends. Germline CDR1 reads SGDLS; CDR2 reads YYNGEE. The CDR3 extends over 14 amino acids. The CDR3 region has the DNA TGTGCCAGCAGCGTGACAGATGGGAATGAAAAACTGTTTTTT. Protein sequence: CASSVTDGNEKLFF.